This T cell receptor beta chain was obtained from a study of blood T cell repertoires in COVID-19. This CDR3 spans 15 amino acids. Trimming stripped 0 bases from V and 4 bases from J, with 11 bases between. Germline V gives CDR1 SGHRS, CDR2 YFSETQ. The assay was immunoSEQ multiplex PCR, and TCRdb's table has in-frame clones only and misses some. This repertoire shows under 25,000 clones, roughly 87% found once; its top ten account for roughly 7.1%. This receptor was obtained from a human donor with active COVID-19. The donor label of this sample is uncertain. Source material: peripheral blood. The chain combines TRBV5-1 with TRBJ1-5, with D perhaps matching TRBD1 (6 bases). The CDR3 here is CASSLDGQTNQPQHF. The CDR3 DNA is TGCGCCAGCAGCTTGGATGGACAGACTAATCAGCCCCAGCATTTT.